Below, 18 T cell receptor beta chains from the same sample are listed, as sequenced in a study of cytomegalovirus exposure and HLA in healthy donors. Primers for the PCR totalled 60 Vbeta and 13 Jbeta. Clones were read by immunoSEQ multiplex PCR, and TCRdb kept only the in-frame ones, dropping some. Of about 110,000 clones listed, around 88% are singletons. The specimen was PBMCs. All receptors come from a man aged 35-49 years in good health and CMV-seronegative.

This clone showed up just a few times. The V and J genes are TRBV23-1 and TRBJ1-5; TRBD1 agrees at 8 bases. TRBV23-1 is noted as an ORF with a role that remains uncertain. CDR3 length equals 16 residues. The V and J ends lost 0 bases and 6 bases, in that order; junction bases with no gene match: 7. CDR3 in DNA: TGCGCCAGCAGTCAATCGGACAGGGTTTTATGTCAGCCCCAGCATTTT. As protein: CASSQSDRVLCQPQHF.

The chain carries TRBV27 and TRBJ1-1; tentatively, D is TRBD1 (6 bases). V lost 5 bases and J 0 bases, leaving 13 bases between the germline ends. The CDR3 spans 15 residues. CDR1 and CDR2 from the germline V gene are MNHEY and SMNVEV (reference sequence). The chain's CDR3 is CASSPTGLMNTEAFF. The CDR3 DNA is TGTGCCAGCAGTCCTACAGGGCTAATGAACACTGAAGCTTTCTTT.

Written as DNA, the CDR3 is TGTGCCAGCAGCCTTAGCGGATTATTAAACACTGAAGCTTTCTTT. Its protein product is CASSLSGLLNTEAFF. This chain links TRBV7-2 with TRBJ1-1; D not certain. Trimming shortened V by 5 bases and J by 2 bases, and 15 bases separated the two germline ends. This CDR3 region has 15 residues. CDR1 is SGHTA and CDR2 is FQGNSA in the germline V gene.

The gene calls are TRBV9 and TRBJ2-5; possible D gene TRBD1, 7 bases. V lost 0 bases and J 7 bases, leaving 16 bases between the germline ends. Germline V lookup: CDR1 SGDLS, CDR2 YYNGEE. CDR3 length: 15 residues. This CDR3 is CASSVGQGQGGTQYF. The CDR3 nucleotides are TGTGCCAGCAGCGTAGGCCAGGGGCAGGGGGGGACCCAGTACTTC.

The chain recombines TRBV7-2 with TRBJ2-1, with 14 bases aligning to TRBD2. The germline gives CDR1 SGHTA, CDR2 FQGNSA. This CDR3 spans 15 amino acids. Trimming cost V 4 bases and J 7 bases; bases outside gene matches: 3. As DNA, the CDR3 is TGTGCCAGCAGCTCGACTAGCGGGGGGGGTAATGAGCAGTTCTTC. Amino acid sequence: CASSSTSGGGNEQFF.

The chain employs TRBV28 and TRBJ1-5, with D perhaps matching TRBD1 (5 bases). Per germline, CDR1 MDHEN and CDR2 SYDVKM. The CDR3 is 15 residues long. Deletions cut 7 bases from V and 1 base from J, with 14 bases between. The DNA for the CDR3 is TGTGCCAGCACGGGGGTCCCAGTGAGCAATCAGCCCCAGCATTTT. This translates into CASTGVPVSNQPQHF.

J is TRBJ1-3 and V is TRBV9; tentatively, D is TRBD1 (6 bases). CDR3 size: 14 residues. The germline gives CDR1 SGDLS, CDR2 YYNGEE. The V and J ends lost 4 bases and 0 bases respectively, with 8 bases between them. This chain's CDR3 is CASSLQGSGNTIYF. Here the CDR3 DNA reads TGTGCCAGCAGCCTACAGGGCTCTGGAAACACCATATATTTT.

V and J are TRBV11-1 and TRBJ2-2; 7 positions agree with TRBD2. The length of the CDR3 is 16 residues. The V and J ends lost 6 bases and 4 bases, in that order; junction bases with no gene match: 11. CDR1 is SGHAT and CDR2 is FQDESV in the germline V gene (reference sequence). The CDR3 bases are TGTGCCAGCAGTGTCAGTCGGACTAGAAGCACCGGGGAGCTGTTTTTT. Amino acid sequence: CASSVSRTRSTGELFF.

The chain employs TRBV28 and TRBJ2-6; the D is unclear. V dropped 7 bases and J dropped 1 base, with 8 bases sitting between them. Germline lookup yields CDR1 MDHEN and CDR2 SYDVKM. The CDR3 is 14 amino acids. In nucleotides, the CDR3 is TGTGCCAGCACCCCAGGATCTGGGGCCAACGTCCTGACTTTC. The encoded protein is CASTPGSGANVLTF.

This sequence joins TRBV7-9 and TRBJ1-6; 7 nucleotides match TRBD1. The V and J ends lost 5 bases and 10 bases, in that order; junction bases with no gene match: 5. The CDR3 is made up of 13 amino acids. CDR1 and CDR2 (germline): SEHNR, FQNEAQ (reference sequence). CDR3 residues: CASSRGQDSPLHF. CDR3 bases: TGTGCCAGCAGCCGTGGACAGGACTCACCCCTCCACTTT.

The chain has TRBV6-6 and TRBJ1-4; 9 nucleotides agree with TRBD1. The CDR3 consists of 14 residues. The trim removed 6 bases at V and 6 bases at J, leaving 5 bases unmatched. The germline CDR1 and CDR2 sequences are MNHNY and SVGAGI (reference sequence). CDR3 protein: CASSKQGAYEKLFF. The CDR3, as DNA: TGTGCCAGCAGCAAACAGGGGGCATATGAAAAACTGTTTTTT.

This clone has a single count. The V and J genes are TRBV2 and TRBJ1-2; D ambiguous. This CDR3 region has 13 residues. V was trimmed by 1 base and J by 4 bases, leaving 7 bases between them. Germline V CDR1 and CDR2: SNHLY, FYNNEI. CDR3 sequence: CASSEGSSYGYTF. CDR3 in DNA: TGTGCCAGCAGTGAAGGATCGAGCTATGGCTACACCTTC.

This clone has just a few counts. This chain links TRBV6-6 with TRBJ2-1; 9 bases are a match to TRBD2. J was trimmed by 0 bases and V by 6 bases; bases with no gene match: 6. Germline V CDR1 and CDR2: MNHNY, SVGAGI (reference sequence). This CDR3 has 16 amino acids. CDR3 residues: CASRSLAGSSYNEQFF. The DNA for the CDR3 is TGTGCCAGCAGAAGTCTAGCGGGGAGCTCCTACAATGAGCAGTTCTTC.

This chain connects TRBV6-1 to TRBJ1-1; possible D gene TRBD1, 5 bases. V dropped 7 bases and J dropped 2 bases, with 14 bases sitting between them. Germline CDR1 and CDR2: MNHNS and SASEGT. CDR3 length equals 14 residues. DNA of the CDR3: TGTGCCAGCACCCTACTTCAGGGCAACACTGAAGCTTTCTTT. Translating it yields CASTLLQGNTEAFF.

J is TRBJ2-7 and V is TRBV6-1; 9 bases are shared with TRBD2. There are 15 residues in the CDR3. V was pared by 2 bases and J by 5 bases, with 7 bases of the junction left unmatched. Germline V gene sequence: CDR1 MNHNS, CDR2 SASEGT. The CDR3 region has the DNA TGTGCCAGCAGTGAATTGGGCGGGGGGGTAAACGAGCAGTACTTC. Its protein is CASSELGGGVNEQYF.

The gene calls are TRBV28 and TRBJ1-1, with a possible D match to TRBD1 (5 bases). Germline-derived CDR1 and CDR2 are MDHEN and SYDVKM. The V gene lost 4 bases and the J gene lost 7 bases, with 16 bases spanning the gap. This CDR3 contains 14 residues. CDR3 DNA sequence: TGTGCCAGCAGTTCCCCAGGGAACTGGGGTGAAGCTTTCTTT. This encodes CASSSPGNWGEAFF.

The chain links TRBV9 to TRBJ2-5; TRBD2 matches at 9 bases. J was trimmed by 2 bases and V by 6 bases; bases with no gene match: 8. This CDR3 has 15 residues. The germline gives CDR1 SGDLS, CDR2 YYNGEE. CDR3 residues: CASILMTSGQETQYF. The CDR3 DNA is TGTGCCAGCATCTTAATGACTAGCGGACAAGAGACCCAGTACTTC. Drawing the rest from reference TRBV9 and TRBJ2-5, the complete variable domain is DSGVTQTPKHLITATGQRVTLRCSPRSGDLSVYWYQQSLDQGLQFLIQYYNGEERAKGNILERFSAQQFPDLHSELNLSSLELGDSALYFCASILMTSGQETQYFGPGTRLLVL.

The chain has TRBV5-1 and TRBJ1-2, with 7 bases identical to TRBD1. CDR3 length: 13 amino acids. Germline-derived CDR1 and CDR2 are SGHRS and YFSETQ. Trimming cost V 3 bases and J 6 bases; bases outside gene matches: 5. For the CDR3, the DNA is TGCGCCAGCAGCTCCGACAGGGCCCATGGCTACACCTTC. Its translation is CASSSDRAHGYTF.